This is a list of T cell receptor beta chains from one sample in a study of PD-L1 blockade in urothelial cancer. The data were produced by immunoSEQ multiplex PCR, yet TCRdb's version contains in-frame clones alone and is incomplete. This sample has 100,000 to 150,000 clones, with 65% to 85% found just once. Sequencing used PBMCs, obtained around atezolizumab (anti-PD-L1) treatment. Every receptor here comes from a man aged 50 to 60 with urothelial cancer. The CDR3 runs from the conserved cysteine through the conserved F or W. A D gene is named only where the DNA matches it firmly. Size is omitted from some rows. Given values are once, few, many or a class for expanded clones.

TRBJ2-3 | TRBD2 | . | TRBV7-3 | CASSLGTSGSIDTQYF | TGTGCCAGCAGCTTAGGGACTAGCGGGAGCATAGATACGCAGTATTTT
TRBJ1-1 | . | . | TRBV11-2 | CASSLVGVTEAFF | TGTGCCAGCAGCTTAGTGGGAGTCACTGAAGCTTTCTTT
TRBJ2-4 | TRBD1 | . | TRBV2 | CASSPDRGLAKNIQYF | TGTGCCAGCAGCCCAGACAGGGGGTTAGCCAAAAACATTCAGTACTTC
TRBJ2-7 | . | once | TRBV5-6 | CASSQTQVGPYEQYF | TGTGCCAGCAGCCAGACACAGGTAGGGCCCTACGAGCAGTACTTC
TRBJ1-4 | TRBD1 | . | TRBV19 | CASSVTGGAREKLFF | TGTGCCAGTAGTGTTACAGGGGGCGCCCGTGAAAAACTGTTTTTT
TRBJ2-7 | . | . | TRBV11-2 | CASSNLEMPAGSSYEQYF | TGTGCCAGCAGCAACCTGGAAATGCCAGCGGGTAGCTCCTACGAGCAGTACTTC
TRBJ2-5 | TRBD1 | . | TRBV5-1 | CASSLVQGGETQYF | TGCGCCAGCAGCTTGGTACAGGGGGGTGAGACCCAGTACTTC
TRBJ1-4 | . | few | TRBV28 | CASSLIEAKLFF | TGTGCCAGCAGTTTAATAGAGGCAAAACTGTTTTTT
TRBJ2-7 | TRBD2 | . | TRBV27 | CASSLWGSGRAYEQYF | TGTGCCAGCAGTTTATGGGGTAGCGGGAGGGCCTACGAGCAGTACTTC
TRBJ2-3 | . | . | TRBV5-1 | CASSRPPPGGIGTDTQYF | TGCGCCAGCAGCCGACCCCCTCCGGGTGGTATCGGCACAGATACGCAGTATTTT
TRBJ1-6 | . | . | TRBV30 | CAWGRPGESPLHF | TGTGCCTGGGGGCGCCCGGGGGAATCACCCCTCCACTTT
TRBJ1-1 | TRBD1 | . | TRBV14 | CASSQVDGQGKAFF | TGTGCCAGCAGCCAAGTAGACGGACAGGGGAAAGCTTTCTTT
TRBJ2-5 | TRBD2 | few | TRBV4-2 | CASSQTPGTNQETQYF | TGTGCCAGCAGCCAAACGCCCGGGACTAATCAAGAGACCCAGTACTTC
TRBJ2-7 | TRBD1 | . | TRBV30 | CAWSVRGQGFYGQYF | TGTGCCTGGAGTGTAAGGGGACAGGGGTTTTACGGGCAGTACTTC
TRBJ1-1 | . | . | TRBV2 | CAGSGVMNTEAFF | TGTGCCGGTTCAGGGGTTATGAACACTGAAGCTTTCTTT
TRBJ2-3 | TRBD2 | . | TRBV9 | CASSGLAGGMADTQYF | TGTGCCAGCAGCGGATTAGCGGGAGGAATGGCAGATACGCAGTATTTT
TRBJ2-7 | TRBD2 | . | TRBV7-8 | CASSMPVGLAYEQYF | TGTGCCAGCAGCATGCCGGTGGGACTAGCTTACGAGCAGTACTTC
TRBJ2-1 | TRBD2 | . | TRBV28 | CASSFRAGVRALSYNEQFF | TGTGCCAGCAGTTTCCGGGCGGGAGTAAGGGCTTTGTCCTACAATGAGCAGTTCTTC
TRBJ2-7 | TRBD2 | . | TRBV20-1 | CSARLAGEQYF | TGCAGTGCCCGACTAGCTGGCGAGCAGTACTTC
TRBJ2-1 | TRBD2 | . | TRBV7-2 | CASNNRLAGGRNEQFF | TGTGCCAGCAACAATAGACTAGCGGGGGGGAGGAATGAGCAGTTCTTC
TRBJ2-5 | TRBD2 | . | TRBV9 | CASSVASGRVGETQYF | TGTGCCAGCAGCGTGGCTAGCGGGAGAGTTGGGGAGACCCAGTACTTC
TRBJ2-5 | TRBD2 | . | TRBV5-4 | CASSSQLAEETQYF | TGTGCCAGCAGCTCTCAACTAGCGGAAGAGACCCAGTACTTC
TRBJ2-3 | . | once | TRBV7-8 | CASSLAGTVGTDTQYF | TGTGCCAGCAGCTTGGCCGGGACTGTCGGCACAGATACGCAGTATTTT
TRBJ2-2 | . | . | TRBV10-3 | CAISELASGTGELFF | TGTGCCATCAGTGAACTTGCGTCCGGCACCGGGGAGCTGTTTTTT
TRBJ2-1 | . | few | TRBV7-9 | CASSQGRAGAGEQFF | TGTGCCAGCAGCCAGGGGCGGGCGGGAGCCGGAGAGCAGTTCTTC
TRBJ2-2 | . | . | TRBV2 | CASSHLASLTNTGELFF | TGTGCCAGCAGTCACCTTGCTAGTCTAACAAACACCGGGGAGCTGTTTTTT
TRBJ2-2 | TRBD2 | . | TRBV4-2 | CASSPGGAFTGELFF | TGTGCCAGCAGCCCCGGGGGGGCGTTCACCGGGGAGCTGTTTTTT
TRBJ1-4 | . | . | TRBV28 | CASGSGTLYEKLFF | TGTGCCAGCGGCTCCGGGACACTTTATGAAAAACTGTTTTTT
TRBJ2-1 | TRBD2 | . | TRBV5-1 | CASSFGEGYNEQFF | TGCGCCAGCAGCTTCGGGGAGGGCTACAATGAGCAGTTCTTC
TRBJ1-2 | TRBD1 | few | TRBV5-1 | CASSSQGASNYGYTF | TGCGCCAGCAGCTCCCAGGGGGCGAGTAACTATGGCTACACCTTC
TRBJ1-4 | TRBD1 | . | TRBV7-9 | CASSSMGGTGALGELFF | TGTGCCAGCAGCTCTATGGGAGGGACAGGAGCGTTGGGGGAACTGTTTTTT
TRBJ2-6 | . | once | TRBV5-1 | CASSLAPGSGAPGANVLTF | TGCGCCAGCAGCTTGGCCCCTGGATCTGGGGCCCCTGGGGCCAACGTCCTGACTTTC
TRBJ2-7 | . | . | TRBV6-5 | CASRNQGMYEQYF | TGTGCCAGCAGAAACCAGGGAATGTACGAGCAGTACTTC
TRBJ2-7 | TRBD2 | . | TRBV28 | CASRSGGAGAYEQYF | TGTGCCAGCAGGTCCGGGGGGGCGGGAGCCTACGAGCAGTACTTC
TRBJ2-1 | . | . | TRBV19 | CASSIPSYNEQFF | TGTGCCAGTAGTATCCCCAGCTACAATGAGCAGTTCTTC
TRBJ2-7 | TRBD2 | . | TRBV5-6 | CASSTPGLAGVEQYF | TGTGCCAGCAGCACTCCGGGACTAGCGGGAGTCGAGCAGTACTTC
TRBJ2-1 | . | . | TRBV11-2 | CASSSGATYNEQFF | TGTGCCAGCAGCTCAGGGGCCACCTACAATGAGCAGTTCTTC
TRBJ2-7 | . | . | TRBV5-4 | CASGLMGPYEQYF | TGTGCCAGCGGCCTTATGGGGCCCTACGAGCAGTACTTC
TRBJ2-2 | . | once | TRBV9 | CASSPGDTGELFF | TGTGCCAGCAGCCCAGGGGACACCGGGGAGCTGTTTTTT
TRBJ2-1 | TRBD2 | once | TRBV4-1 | CASSHTTSGNYNEQFF | TGCGCCAGCAGCCATACGACTAGCGGCAACTACAATGAGCAGTTCTTC
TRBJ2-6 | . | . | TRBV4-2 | CASSQLGRTNSGANVLTF | TGTGCCAGCAGCCAGCTGGGGAGGACCAACTCTGGGGCCAACGTCCTGACTTTC
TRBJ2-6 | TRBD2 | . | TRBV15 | CATSNGLAGGGANVLTF | TGTGCCACCAGCAACGGACTAGCGGGAGGTGGGGCCAACGTCCTGACTTTC
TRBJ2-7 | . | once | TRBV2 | CASSEGGTATSYEQYF | TGTGCCAGCAGTGAGGGCGGGACAGCCACTTCCTACGAGCAGTACTTC
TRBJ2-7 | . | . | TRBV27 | CASRLGSEYEQYF | TGTGCCAGCCGGCTCGGGAGTGAGTACGAGCAGTACTTC
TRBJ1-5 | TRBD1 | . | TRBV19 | CASRRQGVGNQPQHF | TGTGCCAGTAGACGACAGGGGGTCGGCAATCAGCCCCAGCATTTT
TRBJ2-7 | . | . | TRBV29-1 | CSAADGSYEQYF | TGCAGCGCTGCGGACGGGAGCTACGAGCAGTACTTC
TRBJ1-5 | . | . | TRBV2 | CASSLGSLAGPQHF | TGTGCCAGTTCCCTTGGGTCATTAGCTGGGCCCCAGCATTTT
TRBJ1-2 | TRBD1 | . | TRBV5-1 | CASSPGTVGGGYTF | TGCGCCAGCAGCCCTGGGACAGTCGGGGGCGGCTACACCTTC
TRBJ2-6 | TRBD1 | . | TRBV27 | CASSPRQGLLSGANVLTF | TGTGCCAGCAGTCCGAGACAGGGCCTACTCTCTGGGGCCAACGTCCTGACTTTC
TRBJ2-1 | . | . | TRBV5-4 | CASTGRAYNEQFF | TGTGCCAGCACGGGCAGGGCCTACAATGAGCAGTTCTTC
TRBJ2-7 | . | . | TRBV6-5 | CASRSAGRHSYEQYF | TGTGCCAGCAGGAGTGCGGGCAGGCACTCCTACGAGCAGTACTTC
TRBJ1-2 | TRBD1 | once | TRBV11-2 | CASSLSDRGPYGYTF | TGTGCCAGCAGCTTGTCGGACAGGGGACCATATGGCTACACCTTC
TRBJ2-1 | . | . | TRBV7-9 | CASSLAGEAREFF | TGTGCCAGCAGCTTAGCGGGGGAGGCGCGAGAGTTCTTC
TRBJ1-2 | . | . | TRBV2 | CASSEGRNYGYTF | TGTGCCAGCAGTGAGGGCAGAAACTATGGCTACACCTTC
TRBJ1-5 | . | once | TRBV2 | CASSGPLGGNQPQHF | TGTGCCAGCAGTGGGCCTCTAGGAGGAAATCAGCCCCAGCATTTT
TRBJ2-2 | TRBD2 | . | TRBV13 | CASSGLTSGSRNTGELFF | TGTGCCAGCAGCGGACTGACTAGCGGGAGTAGAAACACCGGGGAGCTGTTTTTT
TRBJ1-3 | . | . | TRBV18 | CASSPLQFSGNTIYF | TGTGCCAGCTCACCCCTACAGTTCTCTGGAAACACCATATATTTT
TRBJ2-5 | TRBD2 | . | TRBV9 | CASSAGLAGPWGAETQYF | TGTGCCAGCAGCGCTGGACTAGCGGGGCCCTGGGGGGCAGAGACCCAGTACTTC